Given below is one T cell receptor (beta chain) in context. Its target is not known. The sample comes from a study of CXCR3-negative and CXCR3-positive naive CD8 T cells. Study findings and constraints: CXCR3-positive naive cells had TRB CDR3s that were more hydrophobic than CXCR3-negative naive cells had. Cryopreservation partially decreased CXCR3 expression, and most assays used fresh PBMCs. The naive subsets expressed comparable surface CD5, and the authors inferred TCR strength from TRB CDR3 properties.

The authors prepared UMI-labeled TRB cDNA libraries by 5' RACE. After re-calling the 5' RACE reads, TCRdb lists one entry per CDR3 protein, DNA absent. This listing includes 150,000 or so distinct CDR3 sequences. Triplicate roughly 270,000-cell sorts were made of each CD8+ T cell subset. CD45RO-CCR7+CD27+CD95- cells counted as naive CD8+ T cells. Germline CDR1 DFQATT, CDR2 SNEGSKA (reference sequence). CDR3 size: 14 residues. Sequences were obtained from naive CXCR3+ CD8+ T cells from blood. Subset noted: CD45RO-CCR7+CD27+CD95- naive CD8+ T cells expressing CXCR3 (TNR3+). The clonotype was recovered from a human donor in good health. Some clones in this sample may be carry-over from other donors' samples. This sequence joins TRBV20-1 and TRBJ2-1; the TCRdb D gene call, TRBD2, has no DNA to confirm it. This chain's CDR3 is CSAGTSGSGYEQFF.